The 6 T cell receptor beta chains below all came from one sample that was sequenced in a study of identical twins. MiXCR was run by TCRdb on the 5' RACE reads, yielding one entry per CDR3 protein. The sample includes around 1.7 million distinct CDR3 sequences, about 32% of them seen just once. Specimen: cord blood. These receptors were collected from a newborn girl in good health.

This clonotype showed up just a few times. This chain connects TRBV20-1 to TRBJ2-4; 8 nucleotides line up with TRBD1. Germline CDR1 reads DFQATT; CDR2 reads SNEGSKA (reference sequence). The CDR3 has 15 residues. Trimming at V came to 3 bases and at J to 0 bases, leaving 4 bases not matched to a gene. The CDR3, as DNA: TGCAGTGCTAGGACAGGGGAGCTAGCCAAAAACATTCAGTACTTC. Amino acid sequence: CSARTGELAKNIQYF.

This sequence joins TRBV5-1 and TRBJ2-7; 7 bases agree with TRBD1. The CDR3 has 16 residues. Trimming took 4 bases from V and 2 from J; bases not matched to a gene: 12. The germline V gene encodes CDR1 SGHRS and CDR2 YFSETQ. Here the CDR3 DNA reads TGCGCCAGCAGCGAGCAGGGGGAAGTTCCTACCTACGAGCAGTACTTC. Translating gives CASSEQGEVPTYEQYF. The complete variable domain, with remaining parts taken from reference TRBV5-1 and TRBJ2-7, reads KAGVTQTPRYLIKTRGQQVTLSCSPISGHRSVSWYQQTPGQGLQFLFEYFSETQRNKGNFPGRFSGRQFSNSRSEMNVSTLELGDSALYLCASSEQGEVPTYEQYFGPGTRLTVT.

The table lists this clonotype with a few counts. This chain links TRBV13 with TRBJ1-2; possibly TRBD1 for D (5 bases). Germline V gene sequence: CDR1 PRHDT, CDR2 FYEKMQ (reference sequence). The CDR3 sequence is 15 residues long. Trimming removed 2 bases at V and 8 bases at J, with 18 bases between. For the CDR3, the DNA is TGTGCCAGCAGCTTATGGGGGGGTCTAGGAAGGGGCTACACCTTC. Translating gives CASSLWGGLGRGYTF.

This clonotype has more than one count but fewer than ten. The chain combines TRBV5-1 with TRBJ2-4; 7 nucleotides agree with TRBD2. This CDR3 has 14 residues. Germline V gene data show CDR1 as SGHRS and CDR2 as YFSETQ. Trimming cost V 4 bases and J 8 bases; bases outside gene matches: 9. The CDR3 is CASSVQRGEDIQYF. CDR3 nucleotides: TGCGCCAGCAGCGTTCAGCGGGGAGAGGACATTCAGTACTTC.

The V call is TRBV7-8, the J call TRBJ2-1, with 7 bases matching TRBD2. This CDR3 comprises 16 residues. CDR1 is SGHVS and CDR2 is FQNEAQ in the germline V gene. Trimming removed 2 bases from V and 4 bases from J; junction bases left unmatched: 8. The CDR3 region has the DNA TGTGCCAGCAGCTTACTTGCGGGAGCTCCTTACAATGAGCAGTTCTTC. Protein product: CASSLLAGAPYNEQFF.

In the case of this clonotype: One junction end disagrees with the germline gene, perhaps due to a read error. The chain couples TRBV20-1 to TRBJ2-7, with D possibly TRBD1 on 6 matching bases. The CDR3 is 13 residues long. Per the germline V gene, CDR1 is DFQATT and CDR2 is SNEGSKA (reference sequence). DNA of the CDR3: TGCGGTGCTAGTGGGGGCGAGAGCTACGAGCAGTACTTC. It translates to CGASGGESYEQYF.